This T cell receptor beta chain came from a study of T-cell memory formation after mild COVID-19 (dated by TCRdb to the early 2020s). A note on the overall study: Most TCR sequence clusters were specific to one of the two donors. In a couple of donors, T-cell clones that expanded and contracted after mild COVID-19 were followed by sequencing TCRalpha and TCRbeta repertoires longitudinally. The cohort was made up of two young adult volunteers, one female and one male, who were previously healthy.

PBMCs were isolated by Ficoll-Paque density gradient centrifugation. Sequencing was carried out with an Illumina NovaSeq 6000. TCRalpha and TCRbeta cDNA libraries were built by 5'RACE with constant-segment primers, adding sample barcodes and unique molecular identifiers. Trizol reagent was used to extract RNA from every sample. The libraries were amplified in two PCR steps, and the second step added a second sample barcode and Illumina TruSeq adapters. Sequencing of the libraries was done on an Illumina NovaSeq, producing 2 x 150 bp paired-end reads. The study's own analysis went as follows. Demultiplexing of reads and collapsing into UMI-guided consensus sequences were performed with migec v1.2.7. Using mixcr v2.1.11, the UMI consensuses were aligned to TRA and TRB V and J templates and assembled into clonotypes. A clonotype was counted as expanded or contracted only when both edgeR and NoisET called the clonotype significant, with the noise models trained on biological replicates. edgeR calls used a false discovery rate-adjusted p below 0.01 and a log2 fold-change threshold of 1. As an exploratory analysis of dynamics, PCA with hierarchical clustering was applied to max-normalized trajectories of the 1000 most abundant clonotypes. Separately sequenced CD4+ and CD8+ repertoires were used to assign a CD4 or CD8 phenotype to each responding clone. TCRdb itself trimmed the public reads at Q25 with fastp, ran MiXCR and retained productive beta chains. Entries are consolidated by CDR3 protein sequence, retaining the most common genes and DNA. What appears here as the V and J calls and clone size reflects TCRdb's work, not the paper's. The sample contains 45,000 to 65,000 distinct CDR3 sequences, roughly 9% of them found a single time. The top ten constitute 12% of the sample.

CDR1 and CDR2 (SGHRS, YFSETQ) derive from the germline V gene. Taken from cysteine to phenylalanine, the CDR3 has 14 residues. The CDR3 DNA has 42 bases and is translated from base 1. Trimming accounts for 7 bases at V and 9 bases at J, while the number of junction bases matched to no gene is 13. This clonotype appeared a few times. Its antigen is still unknown. Per-nucleotide qualities are absent, and no much larger clonotype sits a single base away. What the research found in general, with its limitations: SARS-CoV-2 specificity was not confirmed for the second-wave clones peaking on day 37. The study covered only a couple of mild cases, and larger cohorts including severe cases with pre-infection samples were considered necessary. Contracting CD4+ clones appeared mostly in the CM and EM memory subsets, whereas CD8+ clones were enriched in EMRA. The detection of some responding clones in pre-infection memory suggests that pre-existing cross-reactive memory T cells joined the SARS-CoV-2 response. Clones contracting from day 15 to 85 had balanced CD4/CD8 phenotypes, while a second wave expanding from day 15 to 37 was biased towards CD4+.

The sample was PBMCs or a T cell subset sorted from them (not recorded which). This TCR was sampled from an adult woman who had mild COVID-19 (a few samples of this study predate the infection). The sample titles of this study are shuffled in the database, so cell type and time point are left out; the donor was told from shared clones. In this chain, TRBV5-1 is recombined with TRBJ2-1, with 7 junctional bases fitting TRBD2. CDR3 loop: CASGPRGSESEQFF. The sequence in DNA is TGCGCCAGCGGCCCGCGCGGGAGTGAGAGTGAGCAGTTCTTC.